A single T cell receptor beta chain is shown here with its context. Its specificity is unknown. PCR employed 60 Vbeta and 13 Jbeta primers. The protocol was immunoSEQ multiplex PCR, while the TCRdb copy is restricted to in-frame clones and leaves out a portion. The top ten clones hold about 0.2% of a sample with approximately 200,000 clones, more than 60% of them seen once. This sample is drawn from a study of cytomegalovirus exposure and HLA in healthy donors. Overall study findings and caveats: With high specificity and sensitivity, the classifier reportedly diagnosed cytomegalovirus status.

The receptor's source is a girl aged 2 to 10 in good health and CMV-seronegative. Sequencing used PBMCs.

CDR3 in amino acids: CASSLEGPWGRYEQYF. The DNA of the CDR3 is TGTGCCAGCAGCTTAGAAGGACCCTGGGGCCGCTACGAGCAGTACTTC. V and J are TRBV7-2 and TRBJ2-7; possibly TRBD1 for D (5 bases). V lost 1 base, J lost 3 bases, and 16 bases lay in between. CDR1 and CDR2 (germline): SGHTA, FQGNSA. The CDR3 contains 16 residues.